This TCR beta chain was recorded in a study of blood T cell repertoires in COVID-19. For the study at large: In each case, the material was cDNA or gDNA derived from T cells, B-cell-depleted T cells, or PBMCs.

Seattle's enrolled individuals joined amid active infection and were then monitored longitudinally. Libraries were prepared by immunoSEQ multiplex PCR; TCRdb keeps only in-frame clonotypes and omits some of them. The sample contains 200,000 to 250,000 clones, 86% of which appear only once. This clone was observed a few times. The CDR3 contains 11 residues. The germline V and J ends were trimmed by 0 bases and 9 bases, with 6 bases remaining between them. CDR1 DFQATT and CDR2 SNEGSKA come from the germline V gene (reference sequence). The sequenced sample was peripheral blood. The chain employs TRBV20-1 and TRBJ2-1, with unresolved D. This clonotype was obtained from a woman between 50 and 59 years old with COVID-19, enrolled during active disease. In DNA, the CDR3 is TGCAGTGCTAGAGATACGGGTGAGCAGTTCTTC. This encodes CSARDTGEQFF.